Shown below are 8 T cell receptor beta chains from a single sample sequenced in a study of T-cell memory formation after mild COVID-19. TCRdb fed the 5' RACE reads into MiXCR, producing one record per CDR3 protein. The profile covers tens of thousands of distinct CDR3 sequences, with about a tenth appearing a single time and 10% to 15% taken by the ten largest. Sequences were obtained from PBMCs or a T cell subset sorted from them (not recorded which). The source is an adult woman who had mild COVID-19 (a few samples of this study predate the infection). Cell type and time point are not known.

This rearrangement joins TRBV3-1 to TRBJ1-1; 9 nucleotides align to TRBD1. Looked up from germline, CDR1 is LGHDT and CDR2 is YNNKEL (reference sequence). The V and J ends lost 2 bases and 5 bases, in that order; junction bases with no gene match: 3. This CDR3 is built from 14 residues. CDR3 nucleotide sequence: TGTGCCAGCAGCCAAACAGGGGGCGAAACTGAAGCTTTCTTT. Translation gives CASSQTGGETEAFF. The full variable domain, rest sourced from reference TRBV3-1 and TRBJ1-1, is DTAVSQTPKYLVTQMGNDKSIKCEQNLGHDTMYWYKQDSKKFLKIMFSYNNKELIINETVPNRFSPKSPDKAHLNLHINSLELGDSAVYFCASSQTGGETEAFFGQGTRLTVV.

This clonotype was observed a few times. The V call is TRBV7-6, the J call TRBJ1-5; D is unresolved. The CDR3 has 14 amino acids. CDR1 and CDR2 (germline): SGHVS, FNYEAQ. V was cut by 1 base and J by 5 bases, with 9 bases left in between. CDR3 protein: CASSLVGSDQPQHF. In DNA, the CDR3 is TGTGCCAGCAGCTTAGTAGGGTCGGATCAGCCCCAGCATTTT. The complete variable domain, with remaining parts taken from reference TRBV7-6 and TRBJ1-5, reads GAGVSQSPRYKVTKRGQDVALRCDPISGHVSLYWYRQALGQGPEFLTYFNYEAQQDKSGLPNDRFSAERPEGSISTLTIQRTEQRDSAMYRCASSLVGSDQPQHFGDGTRLSIL.

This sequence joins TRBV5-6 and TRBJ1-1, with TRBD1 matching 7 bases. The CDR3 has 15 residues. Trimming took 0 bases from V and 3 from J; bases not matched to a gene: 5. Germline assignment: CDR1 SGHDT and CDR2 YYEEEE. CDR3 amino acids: CASSLEGGSYTEAFF. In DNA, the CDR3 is TGTGCCAGCAGCTTGGAAGGGGGCTCGTACACTGAAGCTTTCTTT.

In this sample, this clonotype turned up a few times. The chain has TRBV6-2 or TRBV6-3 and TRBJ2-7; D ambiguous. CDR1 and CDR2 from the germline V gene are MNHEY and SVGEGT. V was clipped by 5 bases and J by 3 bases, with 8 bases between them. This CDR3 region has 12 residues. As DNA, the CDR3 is TGTGCCAGCAGTCCGTGGGGCTACGAGCAGTACTTC. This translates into CASSPWGYEQYF.

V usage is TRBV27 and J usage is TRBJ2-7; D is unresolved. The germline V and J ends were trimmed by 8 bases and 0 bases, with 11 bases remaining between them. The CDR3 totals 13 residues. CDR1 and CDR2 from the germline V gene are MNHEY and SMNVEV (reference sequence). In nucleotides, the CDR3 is TGTGCCAGCTCCCGGAGAGACTCCTACGAGCAGTACTTC. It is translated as CASSRRDSYEQYF.

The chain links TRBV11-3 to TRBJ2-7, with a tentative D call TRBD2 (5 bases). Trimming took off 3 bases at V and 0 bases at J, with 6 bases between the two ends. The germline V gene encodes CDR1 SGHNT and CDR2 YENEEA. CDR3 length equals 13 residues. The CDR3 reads CASSFTSSYEQYF. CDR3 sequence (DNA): TGTGCCAGCAGCTTTACTAGCTCCTACGAGCAGTACTTC.

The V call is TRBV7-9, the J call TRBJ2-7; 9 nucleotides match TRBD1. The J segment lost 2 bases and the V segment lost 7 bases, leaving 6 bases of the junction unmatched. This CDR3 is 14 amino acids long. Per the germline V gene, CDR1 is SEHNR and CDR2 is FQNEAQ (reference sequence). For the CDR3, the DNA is TGTGCCAGCATCCCGGGACAGGGTACCTACGAGCAGTACTTC. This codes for CASIPGQGTYEQYF.

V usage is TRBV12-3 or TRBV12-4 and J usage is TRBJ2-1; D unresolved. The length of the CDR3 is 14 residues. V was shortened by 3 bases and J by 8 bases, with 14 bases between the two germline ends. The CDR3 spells CASSFGGSHDEQFF. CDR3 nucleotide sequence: TGTGCCAGCAGTTTCGGTGGCTCCCACGATGAGCAGTTCTTC.